This T cell receptor beta chain was sequenced in a study of PD-L1 blockade in urothelial cancer. Study-wide context: Patients arrived having already received 0 to 3 prior chemotherapy regimens.

Profiling relied on immunoSEQ multiplex PCR, and the TCRdb table lists in-frame clones only, not all of them. The repertoire has 50,000 to 55,000 clones, 75% of them found once; the top ten carry 3.5% to 4.5%. About this clone itself: What it recognizes is unknown.

Time point indicated: pretreatment peripheral blood. Per-patient samples, pretreatment and on-treatment, numbered 1 to 8. Study-level points and caveats: In blood sampled pretreatment, TCR clonality below the median predicted better survival.

This CDR3 has 15 amino acids. The clonotype was recovered from a man aged 65 to 79 with urothelial cancer. The rearrangement links TRBV21-1 to TRBJ1-2; the table's D call, TRBD1, was not checked against the DNA. TRBV21-1 is given as a pseudogene. The source material was PBMCs, sampled around atezolizumab (anti-PD-L1) treatment. This chain's CDR3 is CASSKDRWGRGGYTF. The CDR3 nucleotides are TGTGCCAGCAGCAAAGATCGATGGGGAAGGGGTGGCTACACCTTC.